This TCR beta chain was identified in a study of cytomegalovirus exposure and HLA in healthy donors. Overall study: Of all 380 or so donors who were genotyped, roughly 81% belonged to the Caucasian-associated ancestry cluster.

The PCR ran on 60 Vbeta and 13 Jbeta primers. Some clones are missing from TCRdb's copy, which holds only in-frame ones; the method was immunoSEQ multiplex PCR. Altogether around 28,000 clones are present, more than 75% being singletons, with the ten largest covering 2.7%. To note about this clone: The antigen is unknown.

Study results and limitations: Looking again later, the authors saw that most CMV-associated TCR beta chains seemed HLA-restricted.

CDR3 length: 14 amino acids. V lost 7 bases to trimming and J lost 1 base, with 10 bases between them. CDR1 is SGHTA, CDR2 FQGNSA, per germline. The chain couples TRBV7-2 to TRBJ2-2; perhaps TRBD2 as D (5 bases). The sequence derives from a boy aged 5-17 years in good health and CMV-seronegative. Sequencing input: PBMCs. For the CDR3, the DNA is TGTGCCAGCAAGGACGGGATGAACACCGGGGAGCTGTTTTTT. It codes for CASKDGMNTGELFF.